This entry lists 18 T cell receptor beta chains sequenced from one sample in a study of blood T cell repertoires in COVID-19. Repertoires were generated with immunoSEQ multiplex PCR, while TCRdb's copy carries only in-frame clones and drops some. The sample consists of roughly 98,000 clones, about 81% of them appearing once. Material: peripheral blood. The origin of the receptors is a human donor in a cohort sampled during active COVID-19.

The V gene is TRBV2, the J gene TRBJ2-3; the match to TRBD2 covers 12 bases. The trim removed 4 bases at V and 2 bases at J, leaving 4 bases unmatched. The CDR3 runs to 16 residues. Per germline, CDR1 SNHLY and CDR2 FYNNEI. The CDR3 nucleotides read TGTGCCAGCAGTGTACTAGCGGGGGGATCCACAGATACGCAGTATTTT. Translation gives CASSVLAGGSTDTQYF.

This clone was counted only a few times. This rearrangement joins TRBV5-1 to TRBJ2-3; D unresolved. Per the germline V gene, CDR1 is SGHRS and CDR2 is YFSETQ. V dropped 6 bases and J dropped 3 bases, with 17 bases sitting between them. The CDR3 sequence is 15 residues long. CDR3 region: CASKKEASKTDTQYF. CDR3 nucleotides: TGCGCCAGCAAGAAAGAGGCCTCGAAAACAGATACGCAGTATTTT.

This chain links TRBV6-6 with TRBJ2-7; no firm D call. Between the trimmed V and J ends, which lost 2 bases and 7 bases, there was a span of 6 bases. CDR3 length: 11 residues. The V gene's germline CDR1 is MNHNY and CDR2 SVGAGI (reference sequence). DNA for the CDR3: TGTGCCAGCAGTTACGGCAGGGAGCAGTACTTC. It specifies CASSYGREQYF.

This sequence joins TRBV5-6 and TRBJ2-7; TRBD1 matches at 11 bases. The CDR3 length is 15 residues. V lost 1 base to trimming and J lost 6 bases; unmatched junction nucleotides: 6. The germline V gene encodes CDR1 SGHDT and CDR2 YYEEEE. DNA for the CDR3: TGTGCCAGCAGCTTGCTCGGGACAGGGGGTCTCGAGCAGTACTTC. Its protein is CASSLLGTGGLEQYF.

V and J are TRBV25-1 and TRBJ1-2; D gene uncertain. The CDR3 is made up of 14 amino acids. V dropped 3 bases and J dropped 6 bases, with 14 bases sitting between them. Germline V CDR1 and CDR2: MGHDK, SYGVNS. Here the CDR3 DNA reads TGTGCCAGCAGTGATGGTTCTTGGGGAGATGGCTACACCTTC. Amino acids: CASSDGSWGDGYTF.

This clone was counted ten times or more. The genes are TRBV18 and TRBJ1-6; 7 bases are a match to TRBD1. Trimming at V came to 5 bases and at J to 9 bases, leaving 10 bases not matched to a gene. Per the germline V gene, CDR1 is KGHSH and CDR2 is LQKENI. This CDR3 spans 15 amino acids. The CDR3 DNA is TGTGCCAGCTCAGCTTCGACAGGGAGTATTTCACCCCTCCACTTT. It specifies CASSASTGSISPLHF.

The V call is TRBV10-2, the J call TRBJ2-2; TRBD1 agrees at 7 bases. The CDR3 runs 14 residues. CDR1 is WSHSY and CDR2 is SAAADI in the germline V gene. Trimming removed 3 bases from V and 3 bases from J; junction bases left unmatched: 1. The CDR3 DNA sequence: TGCGCCAGCAGTGAAGGGGGCTACACCGGGGAGCTGTTTTTT. Its translation is CASSEGGYTGELFF.

The V gene is TRBV24-1, the J gene TRBJ2-5, with 7 bases that match TRBD1. V gave up 5 bases and J gave up 0 bases; unmatched junction bases: 5. The CDR3 is 15 amino acids. Germline CDR1 is KGHDR and CDR2 is SFDVKD. CDR3 amino acids: CATSAPGQYQETQYF. The CDR3 nucleotides are TGTGCCACCAGTGCCCCGGGACAGTACCAAGAGACCCAGTACTTC.

J is TRBJ1-5 and V is TRBV7-2, with 9 nucleotides matching TRBD1. With 5 bases clipped from V and 5 bases from J, the junction kept 4 bases outside the gene matches. The CDR3 sequence is 14 residues long. The germline CDR1 and CDR2 sequences are SGHTA and FQGNSA. DNA for the CDR3: TGTGCCAGCAGCCGCACAGGGGGCTATCAGCCCCAGCATTTT. This encodes CASSRTGGYQPQHF.

The J gene is TRBJ1-2, the V gene TRBV20-1; TRBD1 might be the D (5 bases). Looked up from germline, CDR1 is DFQATT and CDR2 is SNEGSKA (reference sequence). The CDR3 runs 11 residues. V lost 3 bases to trimming and J lost 8 bases, with 10 bases between them. CDR3: CSARGGQGYTF. The CDR3 DNA is TGCAGTGCTAGGGGGGGTCAAGGCTACACCTTC.

The V call is TRBV24-1, the J call TRBJ2-3; unclear D gene. The length of the CDR3 is 15 residues. Germline V gene lookup returns CDR1 KGHDR and CDR2 SFDVKD. V lost 3 bases and J lost 4, with 13 bases in between. For the CDR3, the DNA is TGTGCCACCAGTGATCCAAATTGGTACTCAGATACGCAGTATTTT. Translated, it gives CATSDPNWYSDTQYF.

This chain joins TRBV9 and TRBJ2-7, with 11 bases that match TRBD1. Germline CDR1 SGDLS, CDR2 YYNGEE. This CDR3 region has 17 residues. The V and J ends lost 0 bases and 6 bases, in that order; junction bases with no gene match: 11. Here the CDR3 DNA reads TGTGCCAGCAGCGTAGACAGGACAGGGGGCAGGTCGAGCGAGCAGTACTTC. The encoded protein is CASSVDRTGGRSSEQYF. Looking up the rest from reference TRBV9 and TRBJ2-7 gives the full variable domain: DSGVTQTPKHLITATGQRVTLRCSPRSGDLSVYWYQQSLDQGLQFLIQYYNGEERAKGNILERFSAQQFPDLHSELNLSSLELGDSALYFCASSVDRTGGRSSEQYFGPGTRLTVT.

J is TRBJ1-5 and V is TRBV10-2; maybe TRBD1 (6 bases). The germline V gene encodes CDR1 WSHSY and CDR2 SAAADI. The CDR3 totals 14 residues. The V and J ends lost 8 bases and 0 bases respectively, with 11 bases between them. CDR3 coding DNA: TGCGCCAGCGAGGACAGTTATAGCAATCAGCCCCAGCATTTT. Protein: CASEDSYSNQPQHF.

The J gene is TRBJ2-3, the V gene TRBV5-1, with TRBD2 matching 10 bases. CDR1 and CDR2 (germline): SGHRS, YFSETQ. V was clipped by 0 bases and J by 2 bases; unmatched bases: 3. This CDR3 has 16 amino acids. The CDR3 coding sequence is TGCGCCAGCAGCTTGGAACTAGCGGGGTCCACAGATACGCAGTATTTT. Translation gives CASSLELAGSTDTQYF.

V usage is TRBV6-6 and J usage is TRBJ1-2; D is ambiguous. Looked up from germline, CDR1 is MNHNY and CDR2 is SVGAGI (reference sequence). The CDR3 totals 14 residues. Trimming took off 2 bases at V and 0 bases at J, with 7 bases between the two ends. CDR3 DNA sequence: TGTGCCAGCAGTTACAGAGGAACTAACTATGGCTACACCTTC. Its protein is CASSYRGTNYGYTF.

The chain couples TRBV7-2 to TRBJ2-5; 8 positions agree with TRBD1. The CDR3 covers 15 residues. Unmatched junction bases numbered 3, after V lost 0 bases and J lost 3 bases. Germline CDR1 reads SGHTA; CDR2 reads FQGNSA. CDR3 region: CASSLAQGAEETQYF. The CDR3 nucleotides read TGTGCCAGCAGCTTAGCCCAGGGGGCGGAAGAGACCCAGTACTTC.

The chain recombines TRBV19 with TRBJ2-1; TRBD2 matches 7 bases. The length of the CDR3 is 16 residues. V gave up 6 bases and J gave up 0 bases; unmatched junction bases: 8. Germline V lookup: CDR1 LNHDA, CDR2 SQIVND (reference sequence). CDR3 loop: CASRGGTHLSYNEQFF. The CDR3 DNA reads as TGTGCCAGTAGGGGGGGGACTCACCTCTCCTACAATGAGCAGTTCTTC.

There are many counts of this clone. The chain employs TRBV6-5 and TRBJ2-3; 8 nucleotides line up with TRBD1. Germline values: CDR1 MNHEY, CDR2 SVGAGI. J was trimmed by 3 bases and V by 7 bases; bases with no gene match: 6. This CDR3 spans 14 amino acids. The DNA for the CDR3 is TGTGCCAGCATCGACAGGGGTACAACAGATACGCAGTATTTT. Residues: CASIDRGTTDTQYF.